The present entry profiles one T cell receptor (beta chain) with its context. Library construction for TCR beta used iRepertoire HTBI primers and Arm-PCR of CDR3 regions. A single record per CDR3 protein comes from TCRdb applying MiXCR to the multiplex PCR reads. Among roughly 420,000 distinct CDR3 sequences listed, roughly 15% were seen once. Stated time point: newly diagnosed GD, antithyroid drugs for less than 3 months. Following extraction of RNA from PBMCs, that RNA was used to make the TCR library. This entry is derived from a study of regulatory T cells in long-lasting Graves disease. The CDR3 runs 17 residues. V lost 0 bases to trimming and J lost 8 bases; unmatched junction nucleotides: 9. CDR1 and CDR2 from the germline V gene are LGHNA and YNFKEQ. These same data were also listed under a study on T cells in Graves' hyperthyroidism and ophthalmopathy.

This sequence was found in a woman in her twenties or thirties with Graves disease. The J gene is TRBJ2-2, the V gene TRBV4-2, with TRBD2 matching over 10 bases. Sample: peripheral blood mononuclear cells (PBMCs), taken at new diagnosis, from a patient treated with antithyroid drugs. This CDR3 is CASSQDRLAGATGELFF. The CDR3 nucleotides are TGTGCCAGCAGCCAAGATAGGCTAGCGGGAGCCACAGGGGAGCTGTTTTTT.